Shown below are 23 T cell receptor beta chains from a single sample sequenced in a study of T cell responses to AZD1222 COVID-19 vaccine (dated by TCRdb to the early 2020s). This sample's time point label indicates: baseline before first vaccination. Receptor amplification or capture employed the immunoSEQ multiplex PCR assay. TCRdb carries this immuneACCESS record with in-frame sequences only. Its versions omit some clonotypes, under half of them owing to an unresolved V gene in the studies checked, with the rest unexplained. The sample table shows about 120,000 clones, and approximately 83% are seen once. Together, the top ten hold about 9.8% of the sample. This specimen consisted of peripheral blood, obtained on day 0 of AZD1222 vaccination. Receptors were obtained from an adult in good health.

J is TRBJ1-5 and V is TRBV27; unclear D gene. The CDR3 runs to 16 residues. Trimming took off 3 bases at V and 2 bases at J, with 14 bases between the two ends. Germline CDR1 is MNHEY and CDR2 is SMNVEV (reference sequence). CDR3 residues: CASSLLLTEGNQPQHF. The CDR3 DNA sequence: TGTGCCAGCAGTTTGCTCCTAACGGAGGGCAATCAGCCCCAGCATTTT.

The chain links TRBV19 to TRBJ2-5, with a possible D match to TRBD2 (6 bases). Germline V gene data show CDR1 as LNHDA and CDR2 as SQIVND (reference sequence). This CDR3 has 15 amino acids. Trimming removed 2 bases from V and 4 bases from J, with 14 bases in between. The CDR3 nucleotides read TGTGCCAGTAGTATATCCCTGGGGAGGAGAGAGACCCAGTACTTC. Amino acid sequence: CASSISLGRRETQYF.

This chain links TRBV6-5 with TRBJ1-5; no clear D gene. The CDR3 consists of 14 residues. The germline V gene has CDR1 MNHEY and CDR2 SVGAGI. With 8 bases removed from V and 0 bases from J, the gap between germline ends came to 11 bases. This CDR3 is CASSAIYSNQPQHF. The CDR3 coding sequence is TGTGCCAGCTCGGCCATCTATAGCAATCAGCCCCAGCATTTT.

The chain combines TRBV6-2 or TRBV6-3 with TRBJ1-5; D is uncertain. The CDR3 loop spans 11 amino acids. V was shortened by 4 bases and J by 6 bases, with 4 bases between the two germline ends. Germline V lookup: CDR1 MNHEY, CDR2 SVGEGT. The CDR3 spells CASSFPQPQHF. In nucleotides, the CDR3 is TGTGCCAGCAGTTTTCCTCAGCCCCAGCATTTT.

The chain's CDR3 is CASSLAGRGYEQFF. Here the CDR3 DNA reads TGTGCCAGCAGCTTGGCTGGCAGGGGTTATGAGCAGTTCTTC. The V call is TRBV5-4, the J call TRBJ2-1; D is perhaps TRBD1 (6 bases). Germline V lookup: CDR1 SGHNT, CDR2 YYREEE (reference sequence). The length of the CDR3 is 14 residues. V lost 0 bases and J 8 bases, leaving 12 bases between the germline ends.

The rearrangement uses TRBV5-1 and TRBJ2-6; D not resolved. V lost 0 bases and J lost 0, with 4 bases in between. CDR1 and CDR2 from the germline V gene are SGHRS and YFSETQ. This CDR3 is 15 amino acids long. CDR3 amino acids: CASSLVSSGANVLTF. The DNA for the CDR3 is TGCGCCAGCAGCTTGGTTTCCTCTGGGGCCAACGTCCTGACTTTC.

The rearrangement uses TRBV28 and TRBJ2-7, with 11 bases aligning to TRBD2. CDR3 size: 15 residues. Unmatched junction bases numbered 8, after V lost 5 bases and J lost 5 bases. Germline-derived CDR1 and CDR2 are MDHEN and SYDVKM. The CDR3 here is CASSRGGTSGHEQYF. CDR3 nucleotide sequence: TGTGCCAGCAGTCGCGGGGGGACTAGCGGCCACGAGCAGTACTTC.

Here the CDR3 reads CATSQGQGMGNEQFF. Here the CDR3 DNA reads TGTGCCACCAGCCAGGGACAGGGAATGGGCAATGAGCAGTTCTTC. This chain joins TRBV15 and TRBJ2-1; 9 bases fit TRBD1. Per the germline V gene, CDR1 is LNHNV and CDR2 is YYDKDF (reference sequence). V lost 5 bases, J lost 6 bases, and 8 bases stayed unmatched. This CDR3 contains 15 residues. The entire variable domain, with the rest obtained from reference TRBV15 and TRBJ2-1, is as follows: DAMVIQNPRYQVTQFGKPVTLSCSQTLNHNVMYWYQQKSSQAPKLLFHYYDKDFNNEADTPDNFQSRRPNTSFCFLDIRSPGLGDTAMYLCATSQGQGMGNEQFFGPGTRLTVL.

This chain joins TRBV7-8 and TRBJ1-2, with 9 bases matching TRBD1. The germline gives CDR1 SGHVS, CDR2 FQNEAQ. Trimming at V came to 2 bases and at J to 6 bases, leaving 1 base not matched to a gene. The CDR3 runs to 13 residues. The CDR3 nucleotides are TGTGCCAGCAGCTTATGGACAGGGGATGGCTACACCTTC. Encoded protein: CASSLWTGDGYTF.

The gene calls are TRBV21-1 and TRBJ2-7; no check of the table's D call, TRBD1, against the DNA was made. TRBV21-1 is listed as a pseudogene. The CDR3 consists of 17 residues. CDR3 sequence (DNA): TGTGCCAGCAGCAAAGGGTATTGCAGGGGATCTTCCTACGAGCAGTACTTC. Translating gives CASSKGYCRGSSYEQYF.

J is TRBJ2-7 and V is TRBV11-3, with D uncertain. The germline CDR1 and CDR2 sequences are SGHNT and YENEEA. Trimming removed 2 bases at V and 2 bases at J, with 16 bases between. This CDR3 spans 16 amino acids. The CDR3 loop is CASSLSVRDMPYEQYF. The CDR3 nucleotides read TGTGCCAGCAGCTTAAGTGTCCGAGACATGCCCTACGAGCAGTACTTC.

J is TRBJ1-6 and V is TRBV2, with 7 bases matching TRBD1. The CDR3 sequence is 18 residues long. The ends lost 3 bases at V and 5 bases at J; junction bases unmatched: 13. Germline V CDR1 and CDR2: SNHLY, FYNNEI. CDR3 loop: CASSDTGTAGSDNSPLHF. Here the CDR3 DNA reads TGTGCCAGCAGTGACACCGGGACAGCTGGTTCGGATAATTCACCCCTCCACTTT.

The genes are TRBV5-1 and TRBJ1-2; D call uncertain. Germline CDR1 and CDR2: SGHRS and YFSETQ. CDR3 length: 15 amino acids. The V end was cut by 0 bases, the J end by 0 bases, with 9 bases between. The DNA for the CDR3 is TGCGCCAGCAGCTTGGATGGCGGACCTAACTATGGCTACACCTTC. It yields the protein CASSLDGGPNYGYTF. Together with reference TRBV5-1 and TRBJ1-2, the CDR3 gives the full variable domain: KAGVTQTPRYLIKTRGQQVTLSCSPISGHRSVSWYQQTPGQGLQFLFEYFSETQRNKGNFPGRFSGRQFSNSRSEMNVSTLELGDSALYLCASSLDGGPNYGYTFGSGTRLTVV.

This clone was seen just once. V gene TRBV4-1 combines with J gene TRBJ2-7; 7 nucleotides line up with TRBD1. Germline values: CDR1 MGHRA, CDR2 YSYEKL. The CDR3 length is 14 residues. V gave up 4 bases and J gave up 0 bases; unmatched junction bases: 3. The CDR3 DNA is TGCGCCAGCAGCCTGGGGACAGACTCCTACGAGCAGTACTTC. It yields the protein CASSLGTDSYEQYF.

J is TRBJ2-6 and V is TRBV18; D remains unclear. The V gene lost 3 bases and the J gene lost 0 bases, with 9 bases spanning the gap. CDR3 size: 16 residues. Per germline, CDR1 KGHSH and CDR2 LQKENI. The CDR3 protein is CASSPGRRSGANVLTF. CDR3 sequence (DNA): TGTGCCAGCTCACCCGGGCGCCGCTCTGGGGCCAACGTCCTGACTTTC.

The chain carries TRBV5-1 and TRBJ2-3; TRBD2 agrees at 8 bases. Per germline, CDR1 SGHRS and CDR2 YFSETQ. The CDR3 sequence is 14 residues long. After removal of 6 bases from V and 4 bases from J, the junction contained 7 bases not matched to a gene. CDR3 loop: CASTSLGGADTQYF. CDR3 nucleotides: TGCGCCAGCACCTCGCTCGGGGGGGCAGATACGCAGTATTTT.

This chain joins TRBV4-2 and TRBJ2-7; D is unclear. The CDR3 spans 11 residues. The germline gives CDR1 LGHNA, CDR2 YNFKEQ. V was cut by 2 bases and J by 1 base, with 0 bases left in between. CDR3 coding DNA: TGTGCCAGCAGCCAATCCTACGAGCAGTACTTC. It specifies CASSQSYEQYF.

The V call is TRBV6-5, the J call TRBJ2-7, with D maybe TRBD1 (6 bases). V gave up 5 bases and J gave up 3 bases, with 14 bases separating them. CDR3 size: 14 residues. The germline CDR1 and CDR2 sequences are MNHEY and SVGAGI. CDR3 residues: CASSHRDTFYEQYF. The CDR3 region has the DNA TGTGCCAGCAGTCACCGGGACACTTTCTACGAGCAGTACTTC.

The V and J genes are TRBV19 and TRBJ1-4; D is undetermined. Germline V gene sequence: CDR1 LNHDA, CDR2 SQIVND (reference sequence). CDR3 length: 15 amino acids. Trimming stripped 3 bases from V and 7 bases from J, with 15 bases between. CDR3 sequence: CASSIGWVGGEKLFF. CDR3 nucleotides: TGTGCCAGTAGTATTGGTTGGGTTGGCGGTGAAAAACTGTTTTTT.

CDR3 residues: CASSLLGSRDSQPQHF. The CDR3 coding sequence is TGTGCCAGCAGTTTATTAGGCAGTCGGGATAGTCAGCCCCAGCATTTT. V is TRBV28 and J is TRBJ1-5; D remains unclear. CDR3 length: 16 amino acids. Germline-derived CDR1 and CDR2 are MDHEN and SYDVKM. Trimming left V 1 base short and J 6 bases short, with 16 bases between.

This rearrangement joins TRBV5-1 to TRBJ2-1; TRBD2 matches at 10 bases. Per the germline V gene, CDR1 is SGHRS and CDR2 is YFSETQ. The trim removed 0 bases at V and 4 bases at J, leaving 4 bases unmatched. The CDR3 has 16 residues. CDR3 region: CASSLGTSGNYNEQFF. CDR3 in DNA: TGCGCCAGCAGCTTGGGTACTAGCGGGAATTACAATGAGCAGTTCTTC. The entire variable domain, with the rest obtained from reference TRBV5-1 and TRBJ2-1, is as follows: KAGVTQTPRYLIKTRGQQVTLSCSPISGHRSVSWYQQTPGQGLQFLFEYFSETQRNKGNFPGRFSGRQFSNSRSEMNVSTLELGDSALYLCASSLGTSGNYNEQFFGPGTRLTVL.

The CDR3 nucleotides read TGTGCCAGTAGTCCGGGACAGGGGGGATACGAGCAGTACTTC. It specifies CASSPGQGGYEQYF. The chain uses TRBV19 and TRBJ2-7; the match to TRBD1 covers 11 bases. V lost 5 bases to trimming and J lost 4 bases; unmatched junction nucleotides: 4. CDR1 LNHDA and CDR2 SQIVND come from the germline V gene (reference sequence). The CDR3 loop spans 14 amino acids.

The chain carries TRBV3-1 (or the pseudogene TRBV3-2) and TRBJ1-5; D possibly corresponds to TRBD1 (5 bases). Germline-derived CDR1 and CDR2 are LGHDT and YNNKEL (reference sequence). The V end was cut by 0 bases, the J end by 5 bases, with 11 bases between. The CDR3 spans 15 residues. CDR3 protein: CASSQEGGAHQPQHF. The CDR3 DNA sequence: TGTGCCAGCAGCCAAGAGGGTGGGGCGCATCAGCCCCAGCATTTT.